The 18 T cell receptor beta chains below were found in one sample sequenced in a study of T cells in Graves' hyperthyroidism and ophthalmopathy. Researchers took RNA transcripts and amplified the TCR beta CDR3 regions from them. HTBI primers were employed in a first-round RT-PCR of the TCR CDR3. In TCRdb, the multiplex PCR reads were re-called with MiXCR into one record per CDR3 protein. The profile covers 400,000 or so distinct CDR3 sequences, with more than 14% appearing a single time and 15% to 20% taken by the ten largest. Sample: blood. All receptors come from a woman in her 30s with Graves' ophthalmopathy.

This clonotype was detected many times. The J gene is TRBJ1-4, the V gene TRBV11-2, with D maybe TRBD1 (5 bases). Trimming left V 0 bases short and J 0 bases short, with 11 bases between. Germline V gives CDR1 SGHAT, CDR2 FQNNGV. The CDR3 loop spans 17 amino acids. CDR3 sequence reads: CASSLEDSYATNEKLFF. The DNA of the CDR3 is TGTGCCAGCAGCTTAGAAGACAGTTACGCAACTAATGAAAAACTGTTTTTT.

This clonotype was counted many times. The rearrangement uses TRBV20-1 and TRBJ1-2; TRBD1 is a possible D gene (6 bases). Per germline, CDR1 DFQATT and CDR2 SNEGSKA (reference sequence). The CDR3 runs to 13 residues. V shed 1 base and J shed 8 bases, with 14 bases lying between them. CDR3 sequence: CSARGRQVWGYTF. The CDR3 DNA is TGCAGTGCTAGAGGCAGACAGGTTTGGGGCTACACCTTC.

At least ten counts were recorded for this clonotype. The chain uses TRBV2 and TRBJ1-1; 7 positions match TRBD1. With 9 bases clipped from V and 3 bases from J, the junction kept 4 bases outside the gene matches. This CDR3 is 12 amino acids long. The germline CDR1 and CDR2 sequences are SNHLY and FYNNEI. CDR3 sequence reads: CASTGDDTEAFF. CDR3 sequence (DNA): TGTGCCAGTACAGGGGATGACACTGAAGCTTTCTTT.

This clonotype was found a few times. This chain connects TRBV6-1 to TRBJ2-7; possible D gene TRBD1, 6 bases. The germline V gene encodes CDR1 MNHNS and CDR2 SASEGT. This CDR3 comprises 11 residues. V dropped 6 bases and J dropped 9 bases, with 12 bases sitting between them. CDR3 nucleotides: TGTGCCAGCAGGGGGACACCCGGGCAGTACTTC. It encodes CASRGTPGQYF.

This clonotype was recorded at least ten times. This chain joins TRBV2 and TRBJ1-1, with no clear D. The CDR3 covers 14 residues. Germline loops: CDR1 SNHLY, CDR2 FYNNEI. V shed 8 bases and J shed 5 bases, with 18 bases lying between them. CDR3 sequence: CASGSYLSVTEAFF. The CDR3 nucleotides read TGTGCCAGCGGATCCTACCTGTCGGTTACTGAAGCTTTCTTT.

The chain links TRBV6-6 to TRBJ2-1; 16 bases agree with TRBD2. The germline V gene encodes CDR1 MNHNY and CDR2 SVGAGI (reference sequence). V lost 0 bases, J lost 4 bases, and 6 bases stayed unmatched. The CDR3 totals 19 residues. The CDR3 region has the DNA TGTGCCAGCAGTTACTCGATTCCGGGACTAGCGGGGGGGTACAATGAGCAGTTCTTC. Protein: CASSYSIPGLAGGYNEQFF.

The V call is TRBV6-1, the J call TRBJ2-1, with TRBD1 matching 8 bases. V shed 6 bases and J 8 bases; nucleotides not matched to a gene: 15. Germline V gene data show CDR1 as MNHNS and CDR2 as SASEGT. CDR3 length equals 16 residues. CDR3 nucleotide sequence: TGTGCCAGCAGCCTTGGCGGGCAGGGGGCCAGGGATGAGCAGTTCTTC. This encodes CASSLGGQGARDEQFF.

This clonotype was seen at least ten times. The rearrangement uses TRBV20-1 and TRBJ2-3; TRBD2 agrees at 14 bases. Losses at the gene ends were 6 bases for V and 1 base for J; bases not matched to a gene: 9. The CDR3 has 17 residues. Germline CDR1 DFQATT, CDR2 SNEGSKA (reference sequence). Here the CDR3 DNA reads TGCAGTGCCGAACCGGGACTAGCGGGGGAGGGCACAGATACGCAGTATTTT. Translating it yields CSAEPGLAGEGTDTQYF.

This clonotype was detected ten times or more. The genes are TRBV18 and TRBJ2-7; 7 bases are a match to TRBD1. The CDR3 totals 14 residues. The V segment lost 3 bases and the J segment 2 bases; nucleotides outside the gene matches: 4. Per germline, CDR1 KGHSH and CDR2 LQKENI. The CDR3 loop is CASSPGQLTYEQYF. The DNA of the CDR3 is TGTGCCAGCTCACCGGGACAGCTAACCTACGAGCAGTACTTC.

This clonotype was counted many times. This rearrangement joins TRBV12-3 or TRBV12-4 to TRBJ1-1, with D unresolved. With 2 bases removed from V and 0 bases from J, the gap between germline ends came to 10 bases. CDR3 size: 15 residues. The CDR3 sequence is CASSLNLALNTEAFF. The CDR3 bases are TGTGCCAGCAGTTTAAATCTGGCATTGAACACTGAAGCTTTCTTT.

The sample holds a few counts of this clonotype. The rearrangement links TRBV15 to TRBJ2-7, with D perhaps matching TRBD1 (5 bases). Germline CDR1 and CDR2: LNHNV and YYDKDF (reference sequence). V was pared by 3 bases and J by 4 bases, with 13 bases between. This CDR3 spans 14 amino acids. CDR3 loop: CATSSDRTQYEQYF. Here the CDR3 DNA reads TGTGCCACCAGCAGCGACAGAACTCAATACGAGCAGTACTTC.

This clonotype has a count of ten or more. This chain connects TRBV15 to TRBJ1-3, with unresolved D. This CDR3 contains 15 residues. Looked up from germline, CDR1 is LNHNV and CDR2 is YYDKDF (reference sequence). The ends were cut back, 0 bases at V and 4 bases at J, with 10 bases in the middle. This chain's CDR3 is CATSRDWSSGNTIYF. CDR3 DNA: TGTGCCACCAGCAGAGATTGGAGCTCGGGAAACACCATATATTTT.

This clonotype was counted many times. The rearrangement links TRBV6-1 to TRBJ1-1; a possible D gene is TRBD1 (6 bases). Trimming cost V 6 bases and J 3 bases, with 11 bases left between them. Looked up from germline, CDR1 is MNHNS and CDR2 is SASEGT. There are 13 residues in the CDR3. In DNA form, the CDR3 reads TGTGCCAGCAGAGGGGGTCTAGACACTGAAGCTTTCTTT. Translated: CASRGGLDTEAFF.

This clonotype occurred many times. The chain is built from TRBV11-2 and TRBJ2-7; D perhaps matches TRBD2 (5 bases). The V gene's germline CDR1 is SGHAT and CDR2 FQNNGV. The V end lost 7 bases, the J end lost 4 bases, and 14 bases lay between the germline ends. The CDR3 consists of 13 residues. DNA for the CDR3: TGTGCCAGCAAACTAGACCAGAGATACGAGCAGTACTTC. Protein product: CASKLDQRYEQYF.

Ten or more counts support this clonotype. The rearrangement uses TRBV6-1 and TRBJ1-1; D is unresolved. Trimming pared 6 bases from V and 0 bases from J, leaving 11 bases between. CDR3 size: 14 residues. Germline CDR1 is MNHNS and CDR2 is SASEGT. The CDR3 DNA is TGTGCCAGCAGCCTAAAATACATGAACACTGAAGCTTTCTTT. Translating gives CASSLKYMNTEAFF.

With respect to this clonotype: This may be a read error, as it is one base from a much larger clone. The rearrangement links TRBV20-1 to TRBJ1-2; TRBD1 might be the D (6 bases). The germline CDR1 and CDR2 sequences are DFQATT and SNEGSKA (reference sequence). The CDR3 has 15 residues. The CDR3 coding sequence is TGCAGTGCTGGAGATAGTAGTAACAGGGCCTATGGCTACACCTTC. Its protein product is CSAGDSSNRAYGYTF.

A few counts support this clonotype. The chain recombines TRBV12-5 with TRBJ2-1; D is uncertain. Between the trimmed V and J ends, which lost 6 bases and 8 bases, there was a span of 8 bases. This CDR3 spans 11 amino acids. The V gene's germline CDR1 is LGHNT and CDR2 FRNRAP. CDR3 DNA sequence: TGTGCTAGTGGGAAAGTTGATGAGCAGTTCTTC. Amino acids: CASGKVDEQFF.

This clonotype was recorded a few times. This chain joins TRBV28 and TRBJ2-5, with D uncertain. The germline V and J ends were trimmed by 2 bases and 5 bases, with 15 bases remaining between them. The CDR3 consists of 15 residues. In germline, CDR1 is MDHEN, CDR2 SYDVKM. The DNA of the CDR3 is TGTGCCAGCAGTTTAGGGGTAGGAACGATGGAGACCCAGTACTTC. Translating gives CASSLGVGTMETQYF.